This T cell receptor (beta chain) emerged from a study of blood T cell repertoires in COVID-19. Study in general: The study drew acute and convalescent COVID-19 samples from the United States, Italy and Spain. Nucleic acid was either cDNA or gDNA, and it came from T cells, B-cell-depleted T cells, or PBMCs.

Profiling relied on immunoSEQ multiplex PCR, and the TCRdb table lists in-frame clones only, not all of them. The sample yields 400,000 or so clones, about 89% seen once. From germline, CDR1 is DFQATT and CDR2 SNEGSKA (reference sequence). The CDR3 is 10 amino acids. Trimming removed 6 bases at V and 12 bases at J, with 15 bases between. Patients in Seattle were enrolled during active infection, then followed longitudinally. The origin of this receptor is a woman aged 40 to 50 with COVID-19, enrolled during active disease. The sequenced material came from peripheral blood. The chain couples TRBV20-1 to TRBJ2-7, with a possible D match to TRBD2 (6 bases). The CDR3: CSATPGTPYF. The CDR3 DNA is TGCAGTGCCACCCCAGGGACTCCGTACTTC.